The next 21 T cell receptor beta chains were all read from a single sample in a study of OX40 agonist ivuxolimab in advanced cancers. Profiled with immunoSEQ multiplex PCR; TCRdb holds only in-frame clones, not every one. The sample includes 60,000 to 90,000 clones, around 86% of them seen just once. Sequencing was performed on CD4+ or CD8+ T cells sorted from blood, taken in a trial of the OX40 agonist ivuxolimab. The receptors originated from an adult with an advanced solid tumor such as melanoma, head and neck, liver or kidney cancer.

This clone was counted once. The CDR3 loop is CASSLRLAGTELFF. The CDR3 DNA reads TGTGCCAGCAGTTTAAGACTAGCGGGCACGGAGCTGTTTTTT. V gene TRBV27 combines with J gene TRBJ2-2; the match to TRBD2 covers 10 bases. This CDR3 region has 14 residues. Germline CDR1 and CDR2: MNHEY and SMNVEV (reference sequence). J gave up 10 bases and V 2 bases, and 4 bases lay outside the gene matches.

This chain links TRBV15 with TRBJ2-1; the match to TRBD2 covers 11 bases. J gave up 8 bases and V 5 bases, and 8 bases lay outside the gene matches. The CDR3 is made up of 15 amino acids. The germline gives CDR1 LNHNV, CDR2 YYDKDF (reference sequence). The CDR3 DNA reads TGTGCCACCAGCCCATTAGCGGGGGGGCAAGATGAGCAGTTCTTC. It yields the protein CATSPLAGGQDEQFF. Based on the CDR3 plus reference TRBV15 and TRBJ2-1, the full variable domain is DAMVIQNPRYQVTQFGKPVTLSCSQTLNHNVMYWYQQKSSQAPKLLFHYYDKDFNNEADTPDNFQSRRPNTSFCFLDIRSPGLGDTAMYLCATSPLAGGQDEQFFGPGTRLTVL.

The chain links TRBV11-2 to TRBJ2-7; 8 positions agree with TRBD2. Trimming removed 4 bases from V and 4 bases from J; junction bases left unmatched: 12. The CDR3 is made up of 16 amino acids. Germline V gene data show CDR1 as SGHAT and CDR2 as FQNNGV. The CDR3 DNA is TGTGCCAGCAGCTCCTTGCGGGGGGCTCGCATGTACGAGCAGTACTTC. Encoded protein: CASSSLRGARMYEQYF.

In its sample, this clone ranks as medium-sized (0.01 to 0.1%). As DNA, the CDR3 is TGTGCCAGCAGTGAGGGGACAGCTAGCGGTAAGCAGTACTTC. Protein sequence: CASSEGTASGKQYF. The rearrangement links TRBV6-4 to TRBJ2-7; D is tentatively TRBD1 or TRBD2 (7 bases each). The CDR3 contains 14 residues. The ends were cut back, 3 bases at V and 8 bases at J, with 17 bases in the middle. Germline V gives CDR1 MRHNA, CDR2 SNTAGT.

There are a few counts of this clone. The chain recombines TRBV27 with TRBJ1-4, with a tentative D call TRBD1 (5 bases). CDR1 MNHEY and CDR2 SMNVEV come from the germline V gene (reference sequence). CDR3 size: 17 residues. Trimming removed 5 bases at V and 3 bases at J, with 19 bases between. The CDR3 bases are TGTGCCAGCAGTCCTAAAACCAGACAGCGGTCTAATGAAAAACTGTTTTTT. Its protein product is CASSPKTRQRSNEKLFF.

The chain uses TRBV6-6 and TRBJ1-1, with unresolved D. CDR1 is MNHNY and CDR2 is SVGAGI in the germline V gene (reference sequence). CDR3 length: 11 amino acids. Trimming took off 6 bases at V and 4 bases at J, with 6 bases between the two ends. The CDR3: CASRRSTEAFF. DNA of the CDR3: TGTGCCAGCAGGCGGAGCACTGAAGCTTTCTTT.

This clone was observed once. The chain is built from TRBV6-5 and TRBJ2-1; no definite D call. V was trimmed by 0 bases and J by 8 bases, leaving 17 bases between them. The germline V gene encodes CDR1 MNHEY and CDR2 SVGAGI. The CDR3 contains 16 residues. DNA of the CDR3: TGTGCCAGCAGTTACTCGAAGTTCCCCCAGCCTGATGAGCAGTTCTTC. It codes for CASSYSKFPQPDEQFF.

The CDR3 DNA is TGTGCCAGTAGTGCCGGTGGGTCTTCTAACACTGAAGCTTTCTTT. This translates into CASSAGGSSNTEAFF. The V gene is TRBV19, the J gene TRBJ1-1; D remains ambiguous. Germline CDR1 and CDR2: LNHDA and SQIVND (reference sequence). This CDR3 region has 15 residues. The V end lost 5 bases, the J end lost 2 bases, and 15 bases lay between the germline ends.

V gene TRBV6-5 combines with J gene TRBJ2-3; 10 nucleotides match TRBD2. J was trimmed by 5 bases and V by 2 bases; bases with no gene match: 7. In germline, CDR1 is MNHEY, CDR2 SVGAGI. CDR3 size: 16 residues. The chain's CDR3 is CASSYVLAGEVDTQYF. The CDR3 DNA sequence: TGTGCCAGCAGTTACGTTCTAGCGGGAGAGGTAGATACGCAGTATTTT.

The rearrangement links TRBV28 to TRBJ2-7, with a tentative D call TRBD2 (6 bases). Germline-derived CDR1 and CDR2 are MDHEN and SYDVKM. This CDR3 region has 12 residues. V was trimmed by 2 bases and J by 4 bases, leaving 6 bases between them. CDR3 in amino acids: CASSLRGYEQYF. CDR3 DNA sequence: TGTGCCAGCAGTTTACGGGGGTACGAGCAGTACTTC. The complete variable domain, with remaining parts taken from reference TRBV28 and TRBJ2-7, reads DVKVTQSSRYLVKRTGEKVFLECVQDMDHENMFWYRQDPGLGLRLIYFSYDVKMKEKGDIPEGYSVSREKKERFSLILESASTNQTSMYLCASSLRGYEQYFGPGTRLTVT.

In nucleotides, the CDR3 is TGTGCCAGCAGTTCAGTTGTCGCGGGGACCTACGAGCAGTACTTC. The encoded protein is CASSSVVAGTYEQYF. The V and J genes are TRBV5-6 and TRBJ2-7; possible D gene TRBD2, 6 bases. Germline V CDR1 and CDR2: SGHDT, YYEEEE. The germline V and J ends were trimmed by 5 bases and 2 bases, with 17 bases remaining between them. The CDR3 consists of 15 residues.

This chain joins TRBV27 and TRBJ1-2, with D perhaps TRBD1 (5 bases). CDR1 and CDR2 (germline): MNHEY, SMNVEV (reference sequence). With 0 bases removed from V and 3 bases from J, the gap between germline ends came to 11 bases. The CDR3 is made up of 15 amino acids. CDR3 DNA: TGTGCCAGCAGTTTATCGCCGAGAGGGGACTATGGCTACACCTTC. It codes for CASSLSPRGDYGYTF.

The rearrangement joins TRBV5-1 to TRBJ2-3; a weak D match, TRBD1 (6 bases). CDR3 length: 12 amino acids. Germline V gene data show CDR1 as SGHRS and CDR2 as YFSETQ. V was clipped by 0 bases and J by 13 bases, with 12 bases between them. The CDR3 protein is CASSLEGGNKYF. The DNA for the CDR3 is TGCGCCAGCAGCTTGGAAGGGGGTAACAAGTATTTT.

This sequence joins TRBV6-1 and TRBJ1-2, with 7 bases aligning to TRBD1. V gave up 4 bases and J gave up 8 bases; unmatched junction bases: 10. The CDR3 is 14 amino acids. The germline gives CDR1 MNHNS, CDR2 SASEGT. The CDR3 DNA is TGTGCCAGCAGTGCGCCTTTGGCAGGGGGAGGCTACACCTTC. This sequence encodes CASSAPLAGGGYTF.

This rearrangement joins TRBV28 to TRBJ2-1; 10 nucleotides match TRBD2. This CDR3 comprises 15 residues. Germline values: CDR1 MDHEN, CDR2 SYDVKM. The ends lost 6 bases at V and 7 bases at J; junction bases unmatched: 9. CDR3 coding DNA: TGTGCCAGCAGCCTCCCGGGACTAGCGCGGAATGAGCAGTTCTTC. It encodes CASSLPGLARNEQFF.

The V gene is TRBV4-1, the J gene TRBJ2-4; unclear D gene. Germline CDR1 MGHRA, CDR2 YSYEKL. There are 14 residues in the CDR3. The V end was cut by 2 bases, the J end by 6 bases, with 11 bases between. The CDR3 DNA is TGCGCCAGCAGCCAACAAACGTCGGGAAACATTCAGTACTTC. It codes for CASSQQTSGNIQYF.

J is TRBJ2-2 and V is TRBV2, with D possibly matching TRBD1 (6 bases). This CDR3 contains 14 residues. V was pared by 2 bases and J by 6 bases, with 10 bases between. Per germline, CDR1 SNHLY and CDR2 FYNNEI. Written as DNA, the CDR3 is TGTGCCAGCAGTGAAATCACAGGGCCCGGGGAGCTGTTTTTT. As protein: CASSEITGPGELFF. Based on the CDR3 plus reference TRBV2 and TRBJ2-2, the full variable domain is EPEVTQTPSHQVTQMGQEVILRCVPISNHLYFYWYRQILGQKVEFLVSFYNNEISEKSEIFDDQFSVERPDGSNFTLKIRSTKLEDSAMYFCASSEITGPGELFFGEGSRLTVL.

This chain connects TRBV6-4 to TRBJ1-3; 8 bases are a match to TRBD1. CDR1 and CDR2 (germline): MRHNA, SNTAGT. This CDR3 region has 15 residues. The trim removed 2 bases at V and 2 bases at J, leaving 2 bases unmatched. As DNA, the CDR3 is TGTGCCAGCAGTGACCCGGACAGGGCTGGAAACACCATATATTTT. Protein sequence: CASSDPDRAGNTIYF.

This clone has more than one count but fewer than ten. The V gene is TRBV15, the J gene TRBJ1-2, with D possibly matching TRBD1 (6 bases). Per the germline V gene, CDR1 is LNHNV and CDR2 is YYDKDF (reference sequence). There are 13 residues in the CDR3. V shed 1 base and J shed 6 bases, with 9 bases lying between them. The CDR3 is CATSRGGADGYTF. CDR3 nucleotide sequence: TGTGCCACCAGCAGAGGGGGGGCGGATGGCTACACCTTC. Looking up the rest from reference TRBV15 and TRBJ1-2 gives the full variable domain: DAMVIQNPRYQVTQFGKPVTLSCSQTLNHNVMYWYQQKSSQAPKLLFHYYDKDFNNEADTPDNFQSRRPNTSFCFLDIRSPGLGDTAMYLCATSRGGADGYTFGSGTRLTVV.

This chain joins TRBV29-1 and TRBJ2-7; no clear D gene. Germline V gene data show CDR1 as SQVTM and CDR2 as ANQGSEA. Trimming cost V 5 bases and J 4 bases, with 6 bases left between them. CDR3 size: 10 residues. CDR3 nucleotide sequence: TGCAGCGTTCCTAGTTACGAGCAGTACTTC. Amino acid sequence: CSVPSYEQYF.

The CDR3 spells CASSFSHTEAFF. The CDR3 nucleotides are TGTGCCAGCAGCTTCAGCCACACTGAAGCTTTCTTT. The chain employs TRBV5-6 and TRBJ1-1; D unclear. Germline V CDR1 and CDR2: SGHDT, YYEEEE. V dropped 2 bases and J dropped 3 bases, with 5 bases sitting between them. There are 12 residues in the CDR3. Full variable domain (rest looked up from reference TRBV5-6 and TRBJ1-1): DAGVTQSPTHLIKTRGQQVTLRCSPKSGHDTVSWYQQALGQGPQFIFQYYEEEERQRGNFPDRFSGHQFPNYSSELNVNALLLGDSALYLCASSFSHTEAFFGQGTRLTVV.